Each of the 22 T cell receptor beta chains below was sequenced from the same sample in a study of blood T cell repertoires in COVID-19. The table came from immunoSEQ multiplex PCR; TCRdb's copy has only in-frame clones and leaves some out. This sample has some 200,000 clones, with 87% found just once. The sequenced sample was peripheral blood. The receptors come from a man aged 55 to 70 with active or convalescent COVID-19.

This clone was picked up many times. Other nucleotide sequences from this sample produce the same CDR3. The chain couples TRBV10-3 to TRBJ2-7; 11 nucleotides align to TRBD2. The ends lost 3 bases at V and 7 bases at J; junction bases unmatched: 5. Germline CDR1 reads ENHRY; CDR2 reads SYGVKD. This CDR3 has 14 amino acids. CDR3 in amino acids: CAISELAGAGEQYF. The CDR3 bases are TGTGCCATCAGTGAACTAGCGGGGGCGGGGGAGCAGTACTTC.

The CDR3 is CSFTRVETQYF. The DNA for the CDR3 is TGCAGCTTTACTAGAGTAGAGACCCAGTACTTC. The chain carries TRBV20-1 and TRBJ2-5; tentative D call: TRBD2 (5 bases). Germline-derived CDR1 and CDR2 are DFQATT and SNEGSKA (reference sequence). The CDR3 runs 11 residues.

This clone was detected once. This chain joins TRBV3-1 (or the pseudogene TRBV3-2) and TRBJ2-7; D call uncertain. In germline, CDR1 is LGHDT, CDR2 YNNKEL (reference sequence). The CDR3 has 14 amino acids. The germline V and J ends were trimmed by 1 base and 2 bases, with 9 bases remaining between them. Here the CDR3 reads CASSQGARPYEQYF. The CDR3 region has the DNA TGTGCCAGCAGCCAAGGAGCTAGACCCTACGAGCAGTACTTC.

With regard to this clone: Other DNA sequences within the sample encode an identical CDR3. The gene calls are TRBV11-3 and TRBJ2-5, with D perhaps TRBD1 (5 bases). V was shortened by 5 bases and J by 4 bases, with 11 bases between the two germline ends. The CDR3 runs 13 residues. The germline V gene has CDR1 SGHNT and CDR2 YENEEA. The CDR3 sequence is CASSPGIGETQYF. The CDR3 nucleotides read TGTGCCAGCAGCCCAGGGATAGGAGAGACCCAGTACTTC. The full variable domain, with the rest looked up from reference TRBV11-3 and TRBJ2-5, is EAGVVQSPRYKIIEKKQPVAFWCNPISGHNTLYWYLQNLGQGPELLIRYENEEAVDDSQLPKDRFSAERLKGVDSTLKIQPAELGDSAVYLCASSPGIGETQYFGPGTRLLVL.

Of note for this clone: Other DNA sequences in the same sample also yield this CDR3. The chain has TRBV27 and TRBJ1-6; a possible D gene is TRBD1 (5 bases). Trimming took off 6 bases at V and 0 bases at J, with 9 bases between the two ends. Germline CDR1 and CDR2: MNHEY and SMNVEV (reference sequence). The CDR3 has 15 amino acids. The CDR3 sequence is CASRGGGSYNSPLHF. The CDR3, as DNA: TGTGCCAGCAGGGGGGGAGGCTCCTATAATTCACCCCTCCACTTT.

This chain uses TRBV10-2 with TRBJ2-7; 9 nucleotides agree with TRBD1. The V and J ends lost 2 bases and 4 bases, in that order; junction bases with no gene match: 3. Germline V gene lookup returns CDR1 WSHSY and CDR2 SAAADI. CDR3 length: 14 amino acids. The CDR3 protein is CASSEPGQGYEQYF. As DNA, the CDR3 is TGCGCCAGCAGTGAGCCCGGACAGGGGTACGAGCAGTACTTC.

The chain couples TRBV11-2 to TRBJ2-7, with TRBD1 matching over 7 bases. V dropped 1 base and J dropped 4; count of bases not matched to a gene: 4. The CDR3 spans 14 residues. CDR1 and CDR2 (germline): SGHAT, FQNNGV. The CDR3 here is CASSLAGQDYEQYF. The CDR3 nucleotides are TGTGCCAGCAGCTTAGCAGGACAGGATTACGAGCAGTACTTC.

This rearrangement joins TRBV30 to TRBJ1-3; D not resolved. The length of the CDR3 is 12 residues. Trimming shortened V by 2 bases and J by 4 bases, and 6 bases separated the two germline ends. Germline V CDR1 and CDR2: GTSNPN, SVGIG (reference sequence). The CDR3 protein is CAWSRRGNTIYF. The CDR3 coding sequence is TGTGCCTGGAGTCGGCGGGGAAACACCATATATTTT.

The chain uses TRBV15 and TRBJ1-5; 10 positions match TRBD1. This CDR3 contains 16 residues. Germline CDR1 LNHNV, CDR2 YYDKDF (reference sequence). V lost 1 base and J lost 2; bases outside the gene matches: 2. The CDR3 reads CATSRGTGGGNQPQHF. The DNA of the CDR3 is TGTGCCACCAGCAGAGGGACAGGGGGAGGCAATCAGCCCCAGCATTTT. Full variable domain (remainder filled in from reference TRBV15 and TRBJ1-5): DAMVIQNPRYQVTQFGKPVTLSCSQTLNHNVMYWYQQKSSQAPKLLFHYYDKDFNNEADTPDNFQSRRPNTSFCFLDIRSPGLGDTAMYLCATSRGTGGGNQPQHFGDGTRLSIL.

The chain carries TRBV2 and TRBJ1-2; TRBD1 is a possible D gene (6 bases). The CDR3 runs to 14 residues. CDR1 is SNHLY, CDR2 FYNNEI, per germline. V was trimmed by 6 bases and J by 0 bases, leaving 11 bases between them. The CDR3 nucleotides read TGTGCCAGCAGGGGGGCCAGAGCTAACTATGGCTACACCTTC. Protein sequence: CASRGARANYGYTF.

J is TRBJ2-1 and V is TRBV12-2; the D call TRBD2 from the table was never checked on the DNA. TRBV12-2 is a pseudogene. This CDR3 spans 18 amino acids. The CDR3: CASRFRGHSGGSYNEQFF. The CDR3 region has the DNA TGTGCAAGTCGCTTTAGGGGACATAGCGGGGGGTCCTACAATGAGCAGTTCTTC.

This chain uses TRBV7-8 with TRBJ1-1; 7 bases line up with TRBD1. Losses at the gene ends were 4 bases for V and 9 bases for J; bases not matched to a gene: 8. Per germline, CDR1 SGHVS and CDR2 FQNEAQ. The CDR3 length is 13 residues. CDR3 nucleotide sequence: TGTGCCAGCAGCTCGCACAGGGGACTTCAAGCTTTCTTT. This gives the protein CASSSHRGLQAFF.

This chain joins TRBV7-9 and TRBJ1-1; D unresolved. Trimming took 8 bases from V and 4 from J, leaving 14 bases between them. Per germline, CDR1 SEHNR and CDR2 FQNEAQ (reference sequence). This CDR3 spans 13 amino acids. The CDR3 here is CASHQISGTEAFF. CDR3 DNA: TGTGCCAGCCACCAAATCAGCGGCACTGAAGCTTTCTTT.

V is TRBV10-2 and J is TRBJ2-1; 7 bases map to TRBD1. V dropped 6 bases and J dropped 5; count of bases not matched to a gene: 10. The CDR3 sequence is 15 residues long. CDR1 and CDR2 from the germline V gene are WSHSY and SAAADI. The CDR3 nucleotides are TGCGCCAGCAGCACTCGACAGGGTTCAGACAATGAGCAGTTCTTC. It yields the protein CASSTRQGSDNEQFF.

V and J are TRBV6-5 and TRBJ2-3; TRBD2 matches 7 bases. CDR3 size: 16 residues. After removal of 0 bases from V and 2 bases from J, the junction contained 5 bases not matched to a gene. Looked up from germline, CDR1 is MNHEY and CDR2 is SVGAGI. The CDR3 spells CASSYSGRADTDTQYF. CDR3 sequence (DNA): TGTGCCAGCAGTTACTCGGGGAGGGCGGACACAGATACGCAGTATTTT.

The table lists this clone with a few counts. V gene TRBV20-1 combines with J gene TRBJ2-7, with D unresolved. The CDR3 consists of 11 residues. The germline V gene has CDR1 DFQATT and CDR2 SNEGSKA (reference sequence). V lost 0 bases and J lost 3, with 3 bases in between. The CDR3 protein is CSARDNYEQYF. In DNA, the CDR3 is TGCAGTGCTAGAGATAACTACGAGCAGTACTTC.

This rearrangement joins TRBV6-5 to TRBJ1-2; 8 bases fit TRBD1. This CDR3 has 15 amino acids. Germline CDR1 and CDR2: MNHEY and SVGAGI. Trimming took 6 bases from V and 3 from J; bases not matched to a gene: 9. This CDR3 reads CASSLYQTGDYGYTF. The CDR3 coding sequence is TGTGCCAGCAGCCTTTACCAGACAGGGGACTATGGCTACACCTTC.

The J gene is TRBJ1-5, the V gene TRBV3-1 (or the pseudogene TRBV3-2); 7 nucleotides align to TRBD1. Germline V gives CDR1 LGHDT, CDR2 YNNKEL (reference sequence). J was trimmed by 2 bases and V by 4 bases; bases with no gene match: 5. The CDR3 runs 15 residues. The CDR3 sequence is CASSPRGVGNQPQHF. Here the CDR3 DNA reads TGTGCCAGCAGCCCCAGGGGGGTCGGCAATCAGCCCCAGCATTTT.

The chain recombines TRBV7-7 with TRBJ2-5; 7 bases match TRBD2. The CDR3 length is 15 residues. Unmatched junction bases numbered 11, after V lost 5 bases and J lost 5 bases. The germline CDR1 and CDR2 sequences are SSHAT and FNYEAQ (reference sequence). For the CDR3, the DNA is TGTGCCAGCAGCCCCAGCGGGGCCCTAGGGGAGACCCAGTACTTC. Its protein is CASSPSGALGETQYF.

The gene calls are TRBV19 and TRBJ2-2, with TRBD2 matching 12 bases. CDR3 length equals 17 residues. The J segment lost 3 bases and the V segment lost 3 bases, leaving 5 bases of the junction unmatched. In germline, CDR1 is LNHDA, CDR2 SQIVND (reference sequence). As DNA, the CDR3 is TGTGCCAGTAGTATCCTAACTAGCGGGGGGTACACCGGGGAGCTGTTTTTT. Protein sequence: CASSILTSGGYTGELFF.

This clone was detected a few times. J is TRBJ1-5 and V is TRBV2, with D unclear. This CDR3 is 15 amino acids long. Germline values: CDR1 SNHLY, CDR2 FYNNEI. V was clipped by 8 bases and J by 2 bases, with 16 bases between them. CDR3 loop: CASRAEGGGNQPQHF. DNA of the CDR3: TGTGCCAGCCGGGCGGAGGGAGGAGGCAATCAGCCCCAGCATTTT.

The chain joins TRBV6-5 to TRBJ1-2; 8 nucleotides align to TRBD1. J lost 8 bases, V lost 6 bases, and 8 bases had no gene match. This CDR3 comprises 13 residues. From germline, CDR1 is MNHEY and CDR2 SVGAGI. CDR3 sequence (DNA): TGTGCCAGCAGCAGACAGGGGAATGGCGGCTACACCTTC. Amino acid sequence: CASSRQGNGGYTF.